Each of the 9 T cell receptor beta chains below was sequenced from the same sample in a study of blood T cell repertoires in COVID-19. Only in-frame clones appear in the TCRdb table, and some are missing; sequencing was by immunoSEQ multiplex PCR. The sample shows about 42,000 clones, around nine tenths of them seen only once. The material sequenced was peripheral blood. The receptor source for this set is a human donor in a cohort sampled during active COVID-19.

The chain has TRBV10-3 and TRBJ1-1; D is perhaps TRBD1 (6 bases). This CDR3 has 14 amino acids. V lost 4 bases to trimming and J lost 0 bases, with 9 bases between them. The V gene's germline CDR1 is ENHRY and CDR2 SYGVKD. CDR3 bases: TGTGCCATCAGTGGCCCAGGGGTGAACACTGAAGCTTTCTTT. Residues: CAISGPGVNTEAFF.

This chain links TRBV16 with TRBJ1-1; 7 positions match TRBD1. Trimming at V came to 4 bases and at J to 7 bases, leaving 12 bases not matched to a gene. CDR1 is KGHSY, CDR2 FQNENV, per germline. The CDR3 runs to 15 residues. This chain's CDR3 is CASSRRDSKKIEAFF. For the CDR3, the DNA is TGTGCCAGCAGCCGGCGGGACAGCAAAAAAATTGAAGCTTTCTTT.

The chain uses TRBV18 and TRBJ1-1; D might be TRBD1 (5 bases). V dropped 3 bases and J dropped 1 base, with 12 bases sitting between them. The germline V gene has CDR1 KGHSH and CDR2 LQKENI. The CDR3 is 15 amino acids. The chain's CDR3 is CASSPPGGGNTEAFF. The CDR3 DNA sequence: TGTGCCAGCTCACCTCCGGGCGGGGGGAACACTGAAGCTTTCTTT. The complete variable domain, with remaining parts taken from reference TRBV18 and TRBJ1-1, reads NAGVMQNPRHLVRRRGQEARLRCSPMKGHSHVYWYRQLPEEGLKFMVYLQKENIIDESGMPKERFSAEFPKEGPSILRIQQVVRGDSAAYFCASSPPGGGNTEAFFGQGTRLTVV.

The CDR3 region has the DNA TGTGCCAGCAGCCGGGGGTACACTGAAGCTTTCTTT. This sequence encodes CASSRGYTEAFF. V gene TRBV2 combines with J gene TRBJ1-1; D possibly corresponds to TRBD1 (5 bases). Germline values: CDR1 SNHLY, CDR2 FYNNEI. The CDR3 sequence is 12 residues long. Trimming left V 6 bases short and J 3 bases short, with 8 bases between.

The rearrangement uses TRBV6-2 or TRBV6-3 and TRBJ1-2; maybe TRBD1 (5 bases). The CDR3 has 14 amino acids. Germline-derived CDR1 and CDR2 are MNHEY and SVGEGT. V lost 6 bases and J 4 bases, leaving 15 bases between the germline ends. The CDR3 sequence: CASRPDSVPYGYTF. The CDR3 coding sequence is TGTGCCAGCAGACCTGACAGTGTTCCCTATGGCTACACCTTC.

The rearrangement links TRBV6-6 to TRBJ1-5; maybe TRBD1 (5 bases). The CDR3 has 14 residues. The V and J ends lost 6 bases and 2 bases respectively, with 11 bases between them. CDR1 and CDR2 from the germline V gene are MNHNY and SVGAGI (reference sequence). CDR3 sequence reads: CASSPAGGNQPQHF. CDR3 sequence (DNA): TGTGCCAGCAGCCCCGCGGGGGGCAATCAGCCCCAGCATTTT.

The V gene is TRBV19, the J gene TRBJ1-2; possibly TRBD1 for D (5 bases). From germline, CDR1 is LNHDA and CDR2 SQIVND (reference sequence). The CDR3 spans 14 residues. The V and J ends lost 7 bases and 2 bases respectively, with 14 bases between them. The CDR3 sequence is CASTALEGNYGYTF. The CDR3 nucleotides are TGTGCCAGTACCGCTCTGGAGGGGAACTATGGCTACACCTTC.

The chain is built from TRBV19 and TRBJ1-4; TRBD1 matches 8 bases. The CDR3 runs to 13 residues. Germline V gene data show CDR1 as LNHDA and CDR2 as SQIVND (reference sequence). J gave up 2 bases and V 10 bases, and 3 bases lay outside the gene matches. The CDR3 coding sequence is TGTGCCACCAGGACAGGGACTAATGAAAAACTGTTTTTT. This sequence encodes CATRTGTNEKLFF.

The CDR3: CASRGSGTYSPLHF. The CDR3 DNA sequence: TGTGCCAGCAGGGGGTCCGGGACTTATTCACCCCTCCACTTT. The chain links TRBV2 to TRBJ1-6; possible D gene TRBD1, 5 bases. CDR3 size: 14 residues. With 6 bases removed from V and 8 bases from J, the gap between germline ends came to 14 bases. The germline V gene encodes CDR1 SNHLY and CDR2 FYNNEI.